This T cell receptor beta chain was found in a study of breast tumors, draining lymph nodes, adjacent tissues. MiXCR, run by TCRdb on the multiplex PCR reads, gives a single entry per CDR3 protein. The sample lists some 21,000 distinct CDR3 sequences; roughly 50% were seen once. Study-wide findings and caveats: Findings are consistent with lymph node origin and intratumoral expansion of most tumor T cells. Tumors had less TCR diversity than lymph nodes, more than nontumor tissue.

V was clipped by 5 bases and J by 4 bases; unmatched bases: 9. This CDR3 spans 17 amino acids. Looked up from germline, CDR1 is LNHDA and CDR2 is SQIVND (reference sequence). This clonotype was seen many times. What it binds is not known. The chain recombines TRBV19 with TRBJ2-5; TRBD2 matches at 14 bases. The sequence was collected from a female donor with breast cancer. Some clones in this sample may be carry-over from other donors' samples. Material for sequencing was breast tumor tissue. CDR3 residues: CASSSGLAGDQGETQYF. The CDR3 nucleotides are TGTGCCAGTAGTTCGGGACTAGCGGGAGACCAGGGAGAGACCCAGTACTTC.